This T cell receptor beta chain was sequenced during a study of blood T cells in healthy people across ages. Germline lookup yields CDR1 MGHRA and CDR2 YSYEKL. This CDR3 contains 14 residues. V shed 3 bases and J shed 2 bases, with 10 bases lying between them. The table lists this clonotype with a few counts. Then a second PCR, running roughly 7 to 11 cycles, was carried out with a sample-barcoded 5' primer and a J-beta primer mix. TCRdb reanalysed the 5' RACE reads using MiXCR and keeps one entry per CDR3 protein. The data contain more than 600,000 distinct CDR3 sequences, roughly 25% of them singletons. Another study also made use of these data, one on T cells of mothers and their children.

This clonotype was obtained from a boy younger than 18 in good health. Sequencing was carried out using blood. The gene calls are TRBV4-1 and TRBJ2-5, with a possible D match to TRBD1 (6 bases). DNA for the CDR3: TGCGCCAGCAGCCATACAGGGCTTCAAGAGACCCAGTACTTC. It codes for CASSHTGLQETQYF.